Following are 7 T cell receptor beta chains from one sample sequenced in a study of shared clonotypes between healthy human individuals. The repertoire was sequenced with immunoSEQ multiplex PCR; TCRdb's copy has only in-frame clones and lacks some. There are millions of clones in the sample; 90% to 95% occur only once, and more than 0.1% lies in the top ten. The sample was naive CD4+ T cells sorted from blood. This sample's subset: CD45RA+ positively selected. Receptor source: a man between 18 and 35 years old in good health.

The rearrangement joins TRBV10-2 to TRBJ1-6; a possible D gene is TRBD1 (6 bases). V was pared by 0 bases and J by 12 bases, with 15 bases between. CDR1 and CDR2 from the germline V gene are WSHSY and SAAADI. The CDR3 contains 15 residues. Here the CDR3 reads CASSESIRGARPLHF. The CDR3 DNA follows: TGCGCCAGCAGTGAGTCGATACGGGGGGCACGACCCCTCCACTTT.

The CDR3 spells CASSSSTGIGGQFF. The CDR3 nucleotides read TGTGCCAGCAGCTCATCGACAGGGATCGGTGGGCAGTTCTTC. The chain couples TRBV11-2 to TRBJ2-1; 7 bases line up with TRBD1. V trimming: 4 bases; J trimming: 12 bases; junction bases outside the gene matches: 12. The CDR3 runs to 14 residues. Germline V CDR1 and CDR2: SGHAT, FQNNGV.

CDR3 in amino acids: CASNGQGADQPQHF. DNA of the CDR3: TGTGCCAGCAACGGACAGGGGGCGGACCAGCCCCAGCATTTT. J is TRBJ1-5 and V is TRBV6-6; TRBD1 aligns across 11 bases. V dropped 7 bases and J dropped 7; count of bases not matched to a gene: 6. Per the germline V gene, CDR1 is MNHNY and CDR2 is SVGAGI (reference sequence). The CDR3 loop spans 14 amino acids.

The V call is TRBV6-5, the J call TRBJ2-7; the D gene is possibly TRBD1 (5 bases). The CDR3 runs 16 residues. Trimming removed 0 bases from V and 0 bases from J, with 12 bases in between. CDR1 is MNHEY and CDR2 is SVGAGI in the germline V gene. CDR3 sequence (DNA): TGTGCCAGCAGTTACTCGATGGTTGACAGCTCCTACGAGCAGTACTTC. This gives the protein CASSYSMVDSSYEQYF.

This clone was recorded only once. V is TRBV11-3 and J is TRBJ2-2, with 9 bases aligning to TRBD1. The trim removed 3 bases at V and 4 bases at J, leaving 9 bases unmatched. From germline, CDR1 is SGHNT and CDR2 YENEEA. The CDR3 is made up of 17 amino acids. In nucleotides, the CDR3 is TGTGCCAGCAGCTTTGCCTCCGGGACAGGGTCCACCGGGGAGCTGTTTTTT. Translation gives CASSFASGTGSTGELFF.

The chain uses TRBV7-9 and TRBJ1-1; D not certain. Germline V gene lookup returns CDR1 SEHNR and CDR2 FQNEAQ (reference sequence). The CDR3 runs to 18 residues. Between the trimmed V and J ends, which lost 8 bases and 11 bases, there was a span of 36 bases. In nucleotides, the CDR3 is TGTGCCAGCGGCTCCCAGGTTGAAAAGGTTGGATGTATGTCCTGCGCTTTCTTT. Translation gives CASGSQVEKVGCMSCAFF.

With respect to this clone: Other DNA sequences within the sample encode an identical CDR3. The DNA of the CDR3 is TGTGCCTGGAGTGTGGGGGGCCCCTATGGCTACACCTTC. Encoded protein: CAWSVGGPYGYTF. V and J are TRBV30 and TRBJ1-2; weak D call: TRBD1 (6 bases). The germline V gene has CDR1 GTSNPN and CDR2 SVGIG (reference sequence). This CDR3 contains 13 residues. V dropped 0 bases and J dropped 4 bases, with 9 bases sitting between them.